This note documents a single TCR beta chain sequence. Its antigen is not known. Germline loops: CDR1 SGHNT, CDR2 YYREEE (reference sequence). Trimming stripped 4 bases from V and 0 bases from J, with 10 bases between. The CDR3 has 15 amino acids. The data stem from a study of OX40 agonist ivuxolimab in advanced cancers. Looking at the study overall: All patients had ivuxolimab intravenously every 2 weeks at 0.01 to 10 mg/kg. Study-level points and caveats: Patients who responded partially at 0.1-3.0 mg/kg showed clonal expansion ranking among the lowest.

Profiling relied on immunoSEQ multiplex PCR, and the TCRdb table lists in-frame clones only, not all of them. The sample lists 80,000 to 95,000 clones, approximately 88% seen once, with about 1.3% in the top ten. The receptor comes from an adult with an advanced solid tumor such as melanoma, head and neck, liver or kidney cancer. Here the sequenced sample was CD4+ or CD8+ T cells sorted from blood, taken in a trial of the OX40 agonist ivuxolimab. The chain links TRBV5-4 to TRBJ1-4; D gene ambiguous. CDR3 residues: CASSLATATNEKLFF. The DNA of the CDR3 is TGTGCCAGCAGCCTGGCAACAGCAACTAATGAAAAACTGTTTTTT.